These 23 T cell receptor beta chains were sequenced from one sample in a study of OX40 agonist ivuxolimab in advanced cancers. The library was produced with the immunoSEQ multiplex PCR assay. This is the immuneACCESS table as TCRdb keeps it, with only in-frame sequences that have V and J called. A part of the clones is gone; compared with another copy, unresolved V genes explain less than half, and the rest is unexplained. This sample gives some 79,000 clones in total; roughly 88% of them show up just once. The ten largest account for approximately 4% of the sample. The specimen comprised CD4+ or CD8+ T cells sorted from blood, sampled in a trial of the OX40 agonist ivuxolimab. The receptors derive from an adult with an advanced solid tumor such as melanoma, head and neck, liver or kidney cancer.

The CDR3 DNA sequence: TGTGCCAGCAGCTTAGCGGTCAGAGCTATGGATACGCAGTATTTT. Residues: CASSLAVRAMDTQYF. This rearrangement joins TRBV7-8 to TRBJ2-3; D not certain. CDR1 and CDR2 (germline): SGHVS, FQNEAQ. The CDR3 is 15 residues long. V was cut by 0 bases and J by 6 bases, with 13 bases left in between.

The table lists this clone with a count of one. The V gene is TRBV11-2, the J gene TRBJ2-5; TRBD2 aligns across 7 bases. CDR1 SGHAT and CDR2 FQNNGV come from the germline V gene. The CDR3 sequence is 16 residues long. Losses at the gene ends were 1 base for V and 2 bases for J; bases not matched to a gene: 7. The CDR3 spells CASSLGPRGIQETQYF. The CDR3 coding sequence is TGTGCCAGCAGCTTAGGGCCGCGGGGGATTCAAGAGACCCAGTACTTC.

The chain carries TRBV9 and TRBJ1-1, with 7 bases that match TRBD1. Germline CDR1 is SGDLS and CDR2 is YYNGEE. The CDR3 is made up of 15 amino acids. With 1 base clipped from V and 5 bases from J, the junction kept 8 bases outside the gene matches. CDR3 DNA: TGTGCCAGCAGCGTAACGGGCAGGGGGGAGACTGAAGCTTTCTTT. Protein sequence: CASSVTGRGETEAFF. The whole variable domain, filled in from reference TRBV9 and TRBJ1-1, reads DSGVTQTPKHLITATGQRVTLRCSPRSGDLSVYWYQQSLDQGLQFLIQYYNGEERAKGNILERFSAQQFPDLHSELNLSSLELGDSALYFCASSVTGRGETEAFFGQGTRLTVV.

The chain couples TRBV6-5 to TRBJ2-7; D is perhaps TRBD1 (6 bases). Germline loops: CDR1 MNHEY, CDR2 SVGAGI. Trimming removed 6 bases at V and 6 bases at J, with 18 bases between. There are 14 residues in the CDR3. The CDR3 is CASRSPGVLGEQYF. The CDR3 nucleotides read TGTGCCAGCAGATCACCAGGGGTGTTGGGCGAGCAGTACTTC.

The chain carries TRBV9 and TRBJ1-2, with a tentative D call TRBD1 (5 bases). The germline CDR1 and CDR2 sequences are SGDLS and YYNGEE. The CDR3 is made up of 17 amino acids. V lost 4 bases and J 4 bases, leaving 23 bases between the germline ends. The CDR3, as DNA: TGTGCCAGCAGCCCACTCTCCGGGGCAGGGTCGTTCTATGGCTACACCTTC. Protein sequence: CASSPLSGAGSFYGYTF. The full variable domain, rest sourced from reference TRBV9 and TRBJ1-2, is DSGVTQTPKHLITATGQRVTLRCSPRSGDLSVYWYQQSLDQGLQFLIQYYNGEERAKGNILERFSAQQFPDLHSELNLSSLELGDSALYFCASSPLSGAGSFYGYTFGSGTRLTVV.

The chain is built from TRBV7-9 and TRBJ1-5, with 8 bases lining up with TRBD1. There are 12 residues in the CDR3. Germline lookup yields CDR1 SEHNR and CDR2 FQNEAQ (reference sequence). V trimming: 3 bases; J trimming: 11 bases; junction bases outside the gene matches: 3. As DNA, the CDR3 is TGTGCCAGCAGCTTTCCACAGGGGGCCCAGCATTTT. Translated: CASSFPQGAQHF.

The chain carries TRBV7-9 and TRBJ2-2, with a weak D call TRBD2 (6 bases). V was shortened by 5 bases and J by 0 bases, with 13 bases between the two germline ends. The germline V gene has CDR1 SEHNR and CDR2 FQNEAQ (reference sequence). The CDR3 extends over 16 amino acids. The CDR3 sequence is CASSGGTTTNTGELFF. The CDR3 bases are TGTGCCAGCAGCGGAGGGACCACAACGAACACCGGGGAGCTGTTTTTT.

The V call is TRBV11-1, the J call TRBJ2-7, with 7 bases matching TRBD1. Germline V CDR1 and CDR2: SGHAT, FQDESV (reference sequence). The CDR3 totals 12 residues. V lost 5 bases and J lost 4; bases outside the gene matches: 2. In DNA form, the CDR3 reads TGTGCCAGCAGCCCGACAGGGTACGAGCAGTACTTC. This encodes CASSPTGYEQYF.

The CDR3 region is CSVERGEGETQYF. DNA of the CDR3: TGCAGCGTTGAAAGAGGGGAGGGAGAGACCCAGTACTTC. The rearrangement joins TRBV29-1 to TRBJ2-5; 7 bases match TRBD2. Trimming took 2 bases from V and 4 from J; bases not matched to a gene: 4. CDR3 size: 13 residues. CDR1 and CDR2 (germline): SQVTM, ANQGSEA.

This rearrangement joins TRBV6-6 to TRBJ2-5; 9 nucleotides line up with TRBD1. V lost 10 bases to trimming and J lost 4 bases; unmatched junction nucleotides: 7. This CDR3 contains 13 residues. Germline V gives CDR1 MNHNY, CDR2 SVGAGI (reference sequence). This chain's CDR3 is CATGQGTLETQYF. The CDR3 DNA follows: TGTGCCACCGGACAGGGGACGTTAGAGACCCAGTACTTC.

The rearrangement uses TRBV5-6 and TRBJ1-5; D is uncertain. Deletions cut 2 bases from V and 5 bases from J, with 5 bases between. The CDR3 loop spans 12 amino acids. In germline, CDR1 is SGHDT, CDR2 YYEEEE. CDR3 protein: CASSFWDQPQHF. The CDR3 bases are TGTGCCAGCAGCTTTTGGGATCAGCCCCAGCATTTT. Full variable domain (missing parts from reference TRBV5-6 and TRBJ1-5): DAGVTQSPTHLIKTRGQQVTLRCSPKSGHDTVSWYQQALGQGPQFIFQYYEEEERQRGNFPDRFSGHQFPNYSSELNVNALLLGDSALYLCASSFWDQPQHFGDGTRLSIL.

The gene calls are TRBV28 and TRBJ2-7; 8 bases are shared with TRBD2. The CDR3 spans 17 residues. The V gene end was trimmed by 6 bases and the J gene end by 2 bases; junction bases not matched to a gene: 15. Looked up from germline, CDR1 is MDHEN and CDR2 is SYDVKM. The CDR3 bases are TGTGCCAGCAGGTCGGGAGCGGGAGCCGGCAGGGCCTACGAGCAGTACTTC. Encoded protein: CASRSGAGAGRAYEQYF.

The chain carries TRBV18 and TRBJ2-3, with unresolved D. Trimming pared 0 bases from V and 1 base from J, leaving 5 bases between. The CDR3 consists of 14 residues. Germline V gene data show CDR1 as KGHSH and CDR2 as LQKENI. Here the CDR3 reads CASSPPYGTDTQYF. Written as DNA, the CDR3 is TGTGCCAGCTCACCACCGTATGGCACAGATACGCAGTATTTT.

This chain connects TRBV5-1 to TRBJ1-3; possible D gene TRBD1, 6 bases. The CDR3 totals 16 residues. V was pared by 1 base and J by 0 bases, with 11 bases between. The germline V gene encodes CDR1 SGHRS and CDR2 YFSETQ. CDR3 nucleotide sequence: TGCGCCAGCAGCTTGCAGGGGCCTTACTCTGGAAACACCATATATTTT. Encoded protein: CASSLQGPYSGNTIYF.

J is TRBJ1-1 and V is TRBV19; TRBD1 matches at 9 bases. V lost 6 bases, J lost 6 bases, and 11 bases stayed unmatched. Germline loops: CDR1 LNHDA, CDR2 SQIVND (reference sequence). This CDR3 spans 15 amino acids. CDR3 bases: TGTGCCAGTAGCCATCAAGGGACAGGGAGAGCTGAAGCTTTCTTT. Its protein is CASSHQGTGRAEAFF.

The CDR3 sequence is CSPKGVGETQYF. DNA for the CDR3: TGCAGCCCCAAGGGGGTTGGGGAGACCCAGTACTTC. The chain combines TRBV29-1 with TRBJ2-5; TRBD1 is a possible D gene (6 bases). Per germline, CDR1 SQVTM and CDR2 ANQGSEA. The V end was cut by 8 bases, the J end by 5 bases, with 15 bases between. CDR3 length: 12 residues. Full variable domain (outside the CDR3, taken from reference TRBV29-1 and TRBJ2-5): SAVISQKPSRDICQRGTSLTIQCQVDSQVTMMFWYRQQPGQSLTLIATANQGSEATYESGFVIDKFPISRPNLTFSTLTVSNMSPEDSSIYLCSPKGVGETQYFGPGTRLLVL.

CDR3 DNA: TGCGCCAGCAGCTTGTGGTCAGAGAACACCGGGGAGCTGTTTTTT. It is translated as CASSLWSENTGELFF. The gene calls are TRBV5-1 and TRBJ2-2; D unclear. Looked up from germline, CDR1 is SGHRS and CDR2 is YFSETQ. V was cut by 1 base and J by 1 base, with 8 bases left in between. The CDR3 has 15 amino acids.

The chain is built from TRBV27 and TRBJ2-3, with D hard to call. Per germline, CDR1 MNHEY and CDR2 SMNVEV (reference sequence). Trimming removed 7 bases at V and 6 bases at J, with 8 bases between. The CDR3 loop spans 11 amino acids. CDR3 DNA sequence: TGTGCCAGCACAAGAGCGGATACGCAGTATTTT. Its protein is CASTRADTQYF.

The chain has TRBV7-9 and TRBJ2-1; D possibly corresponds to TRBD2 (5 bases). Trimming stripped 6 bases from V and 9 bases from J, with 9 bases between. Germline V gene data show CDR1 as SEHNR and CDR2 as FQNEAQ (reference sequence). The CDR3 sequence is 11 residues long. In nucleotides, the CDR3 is TGTGCCAGCAGTTCCCGGGGTGAGCAGTTCTTC. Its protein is CASSSRGEQFF.

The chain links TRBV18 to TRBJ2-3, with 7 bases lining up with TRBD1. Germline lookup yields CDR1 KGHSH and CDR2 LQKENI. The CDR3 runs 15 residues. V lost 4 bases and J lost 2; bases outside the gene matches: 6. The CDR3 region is CASSLWTGNTDTQYF. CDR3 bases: TGTGCCAGCTCACTTTGGACAGGAAACACAGATACGCAGTATTTT.

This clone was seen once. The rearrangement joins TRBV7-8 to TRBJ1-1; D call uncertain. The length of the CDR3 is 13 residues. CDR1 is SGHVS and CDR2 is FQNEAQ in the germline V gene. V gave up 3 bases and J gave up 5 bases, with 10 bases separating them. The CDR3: CASSLATRTEAFF. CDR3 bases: TGTGCCAGCAGCTTGGCTACGAGGACTGAAGCTTTCTTT.

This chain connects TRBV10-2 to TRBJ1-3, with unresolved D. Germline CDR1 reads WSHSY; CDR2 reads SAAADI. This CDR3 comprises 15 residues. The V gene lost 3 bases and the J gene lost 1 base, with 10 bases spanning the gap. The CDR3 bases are TGCGCCAGCAGTGATATCCGGGCATCTGGAAACACCATATATTTT. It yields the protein CASSDIRASGNTIYF.

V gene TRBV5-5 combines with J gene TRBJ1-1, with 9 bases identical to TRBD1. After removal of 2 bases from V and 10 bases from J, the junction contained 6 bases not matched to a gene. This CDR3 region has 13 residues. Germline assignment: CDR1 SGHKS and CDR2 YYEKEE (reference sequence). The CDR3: CASSFGDRGGAFF. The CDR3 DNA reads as TGTGCCAGCAGCTTCGGCGACAGGGGGGGAGCTTTCTTT.